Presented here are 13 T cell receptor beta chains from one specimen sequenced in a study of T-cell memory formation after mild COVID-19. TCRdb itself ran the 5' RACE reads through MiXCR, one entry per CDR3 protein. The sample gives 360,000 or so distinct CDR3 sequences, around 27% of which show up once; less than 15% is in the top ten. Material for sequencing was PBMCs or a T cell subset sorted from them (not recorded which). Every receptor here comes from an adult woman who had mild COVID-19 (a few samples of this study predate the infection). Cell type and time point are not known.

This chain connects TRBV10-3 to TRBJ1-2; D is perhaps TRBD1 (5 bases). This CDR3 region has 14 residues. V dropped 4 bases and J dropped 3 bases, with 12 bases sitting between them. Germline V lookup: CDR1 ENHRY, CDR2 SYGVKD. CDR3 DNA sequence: TGTGCCATCAGTGTAGCCGGGACCTACTATGGCTACACCTTC. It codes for CAISVAGTYYGYTF.

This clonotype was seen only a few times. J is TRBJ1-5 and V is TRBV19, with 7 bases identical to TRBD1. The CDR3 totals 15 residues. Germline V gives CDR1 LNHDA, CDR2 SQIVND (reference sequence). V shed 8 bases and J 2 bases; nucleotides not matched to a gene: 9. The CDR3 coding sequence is TGTGCCAGTTCGCGGACAGGCCTCGGCAATCAGCCCCAGCATTTT. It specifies CASSRTGLGNQPQHF.

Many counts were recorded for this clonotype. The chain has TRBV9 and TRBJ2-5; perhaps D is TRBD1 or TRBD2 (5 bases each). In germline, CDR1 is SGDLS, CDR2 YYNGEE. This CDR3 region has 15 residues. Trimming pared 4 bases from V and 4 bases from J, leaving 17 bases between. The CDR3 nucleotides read TGTGCCAGCAGCCCAGACGGGCAGGGACGAGAGACCCAGTACTTC. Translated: CASSPDGQGRETQYF.

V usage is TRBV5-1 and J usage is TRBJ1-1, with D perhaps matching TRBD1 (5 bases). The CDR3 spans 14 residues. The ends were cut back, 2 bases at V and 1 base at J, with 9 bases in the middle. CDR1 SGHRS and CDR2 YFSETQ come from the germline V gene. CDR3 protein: CASSFGHRNTEAFF. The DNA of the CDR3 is TGCGCCAGCAGCTTTGGACATAGGAACACTGAAGCTTTCTTT.

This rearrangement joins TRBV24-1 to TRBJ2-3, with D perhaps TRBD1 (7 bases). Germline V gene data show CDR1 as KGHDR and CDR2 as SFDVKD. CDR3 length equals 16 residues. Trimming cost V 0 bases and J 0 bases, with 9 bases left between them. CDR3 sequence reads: CATSDLQGGSTDTQYF. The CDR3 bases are TGTGCCACCAGTGATTTGCAGGGGGGAAGCACAGATACGCAGTATTTT.

CDR3 sequence (DNA): TGTGCCAGCAGCTTAGGACTAGCGGGGGAGGGTACGCAGTATTTT. This sequence encodes CASSLGLAGEGTQYF. The chain carries TRBV11-2 and TRBJ2-3; 12 bases agree with TRBD2. Germline loops: CDR1 SGHAT, CDR2 FQNNGV. V was pared by 1 base and J by 8 bases, with 4 bases of the junction left unmatched. The CDR3 is 15 amino acids.

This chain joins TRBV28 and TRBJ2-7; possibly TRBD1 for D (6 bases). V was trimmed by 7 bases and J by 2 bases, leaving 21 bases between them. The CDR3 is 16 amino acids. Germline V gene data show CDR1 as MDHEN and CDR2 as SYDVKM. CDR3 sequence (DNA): TGTGCCAGCAAACCCCCCCCAGGGGAGAGCCCCTACGAGCAGTACTTC. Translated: CASKPPPGESPYEQYF.

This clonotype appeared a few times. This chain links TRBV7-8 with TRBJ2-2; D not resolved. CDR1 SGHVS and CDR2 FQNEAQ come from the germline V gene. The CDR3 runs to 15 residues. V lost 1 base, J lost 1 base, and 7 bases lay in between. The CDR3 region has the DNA TGTGCCAGCAGCTTAGTGTTCAAGAACACCGGGGAGCTGTTTTTT. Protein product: CASSLVFKNTGELFF.

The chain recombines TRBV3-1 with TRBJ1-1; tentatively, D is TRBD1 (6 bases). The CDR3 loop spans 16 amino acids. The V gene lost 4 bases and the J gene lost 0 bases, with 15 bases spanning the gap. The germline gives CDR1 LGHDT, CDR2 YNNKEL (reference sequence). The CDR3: CASSRVGGEVNTEAFF. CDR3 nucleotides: TGTGCCAGCAGCCGAGTCGGGGGCGAGGTGAACACTGAAGCTTTCTTT.

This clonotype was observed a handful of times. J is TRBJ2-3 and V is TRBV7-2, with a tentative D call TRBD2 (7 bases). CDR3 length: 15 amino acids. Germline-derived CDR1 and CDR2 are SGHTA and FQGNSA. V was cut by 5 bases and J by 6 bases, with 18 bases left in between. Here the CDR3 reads CASSIWGGGADTQYF. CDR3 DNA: TGTGCCAGCAGCATCTGGGGAGGGGGGGCGGATACGCAGTATTTT.

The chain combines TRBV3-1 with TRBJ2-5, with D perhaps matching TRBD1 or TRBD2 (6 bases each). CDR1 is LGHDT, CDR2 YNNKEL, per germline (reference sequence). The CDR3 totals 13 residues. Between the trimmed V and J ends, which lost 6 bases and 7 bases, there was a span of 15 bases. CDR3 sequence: CASSRRDTTTQYF. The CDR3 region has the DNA TGTGCCAGCAGTCGGAGGGACACCACGACCCAGTACTTC.

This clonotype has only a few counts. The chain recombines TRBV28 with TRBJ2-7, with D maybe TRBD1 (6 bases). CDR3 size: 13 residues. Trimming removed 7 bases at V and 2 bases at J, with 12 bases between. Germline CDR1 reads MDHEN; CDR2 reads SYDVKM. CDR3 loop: CASISTGTYEQYF. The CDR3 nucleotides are TGTGCCAGCATCTCGACAGGTACCTACGAGCAGTACTTC.

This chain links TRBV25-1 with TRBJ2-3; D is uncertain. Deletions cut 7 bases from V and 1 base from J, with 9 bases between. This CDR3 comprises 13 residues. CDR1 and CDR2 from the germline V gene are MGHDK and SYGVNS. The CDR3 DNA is TGTGCCAGCATGCGCGGAGGCACAGATACGCAGTATTTT. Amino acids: CASMRGGTDTQYF. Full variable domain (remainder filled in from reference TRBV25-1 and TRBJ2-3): EADIYQTPRYLVIGTGKKITLECSQTMGHDKMYWYQQDPGMELHLIHYSYGVNSTEKGDLSSESTVSRIRTEHFPLTLESARPSHTSQYLCASMRGGTDTQYFGPGTRLTVL.